The 30 T cell receptor beta chains given below trace back to one sample, sequenced in a study of T cell changes during pregnancy in multiple sclerosis. Profiled with immunoSEQ multiplex PCR; TCRdb holds only in-frame clones, not every one. Here the sample spans around 43,000 clones, 85% to 95% being singletons. This material consisted of CD4+ T cells from peripheral blood mononuclear cells, taken before pregnancy. The source is a female donor with multiple sclerosis, enrolled in a pregnancy study.

The chain combines TRBV5-6 with TRBJ2-5; 7 bases match TRBD1. With V trimmed by 5 bases and J by 5 bases, 9 bases remained unmatched. In germline, CDR1 is SGHDT, CDR2 YYEEEE. There are 14 residues in the CDR3. This CDR3 reads CASRLTGSTETQYF. The CDR3 nucleotides are TGTGCCAGCAGGCTGACAGGGTCTACGGAGACCCAGTACTTC.

The chain employs TRBV2 and TRBJ2-1; 11 positions match TRBD2. The J segment lost 8 bases and the V segment lost 4 bases, leaving 4 bases of the junction unmatched. Looked up from germline, CDR1 is SNHLY and CDR2 is FYNNEI. The CDR3 has 14 amino acids. This CDR3 is CASSVGGLADEQFF. The CDR3 nucleotides read TGTGCCAGCAGTGTGGGGGGACTAGCGGATGAGCAGTTCTTC.

The CDR3 sequence is CASSLLSGVGNQPQHF. In nucleotides, the CDR3 is TGTGCCAGCAGTTTACTCTCCGGGGTGGGCAATCAGCCCCAGCATTTT. The chain carries TRBV27 and TRBJ1-5; D call uncertain. The CDR3 covers 16 residues. The ends were cut back, 2 bases at V and 2 bases at J, with 13 bases in the middle. In germline, CDR1 is MNHEY, CDR2 SMNVEV (reference sequence).

This rearrangement joins TRBV7-2 to TRBJ2-5; D possibly corresponds to TRBD1 (5 bases). The CDR3 runs to 13 residues. V lost 6 bases and J 5 bases, leaving 13 bases between the germline ends. From germline, CDR1 is SGHTA and CDR2 FQGNSA. The CDR3 reads CASSRGVRETQYF. The DNA of the CDR3 is TGTGCCAGCAGTAGGGGCGTTCGGGAGACCCAGTACTTC.

The V gene is TRBV11-2, the J gene TRBJ2-3; D is ambiguous. This CDR3 has 12 amino acids. Per the germline V gene, CDR1 is SGHAT and CDR2 is FQNNGV. Trimming cost V 5 bases and J 6 bases, with 9 bases left between them. The CDR3 sequence: CASSPQADTQYF. The CDR3 coding sequence is TGTGCCAGCAGCCCCCAGGCTGATACGCAGTATTTT. The whole variable domain, remainder taken from reference TRBV11-2 and TRBJ2-3, is EAGVAQSPRYKIIEKRQSVAFWCNPISGHATLYWYQQILGQGPKLLIQFQNNGVVDDSQLPKDRFSAERLKGVDSTLKIQPAKLEDSAVYLCASSPQADTQYFGPGTRLTVL.

This sequence joins TRBV2 and TRBJ1-2, with D hard to call. Deletions cut 2 bases from V and 5 bases from J, with 12 bases between. Germline assignment: CDR1 SNHLY and CDR2 FYNNEI. The CDR3 extends over 14 amino acids. CDR3 nucleotides: TGTGCCAGCAGTGAAACAGCCCAAGTTTATGGCTACACCTTC. It encodes CASSETAQVYGYTF.

The V gene is TRBV6-4, the J gene TRBJ2-3; TRBD2 matches 7 bases. Germline lookup yields CDR1 MRHNA and CDR2 SNTAGT. CDR3 length: 15 amino acids. Trimming removed 2 bases from V and 4 bases from J; junction bases left unmatched: 6. The CDR3 loop is CASSDTAGRSDTQYF. As DNA, the CDR3 is TGTGCCAGCAGTGACACAGCGGGAAGATCAGATACGCAGTATTTT.

The chain is built from TRBV5-4 and TRBJ2-3, with 9 positions matching TRBD2. The J segment lost 6 bases and the V segment lost 0 bases, leaving 11 bases of the junction unmatched. CDR1 and CDR2 (germline): SGHNT, YYREEE (reference sequence). CDR3 length: 17 residues. The CDR3 reads CASSLAESQRGEDTQYF. DNA for the CDR3: TGTGCCAGCAGCTTGGCCGAGTCCCAGCGGGGGGAGGATACGCAGTATTTT.

The chain has TRBV6-5 and TRBJ2-1; 8 bases line up with TRBD1. Germline-derived CDR1 and CDR2 are MNHEY and SVGAGI. Trimming cost V 2 bases and J 4 bases; bases outside gene matches: 7. The CDR3 is made up of 16 amino acids. DNA for the CDR3: TGTGCCAGCAGTTACGCCGGGACAGGTTTATACAATGAGCAGTTCTTC. It specifies CASSYAGTGLYNEQFF.

The genes are TRBV18 and TRBJ2-3; the match to TRBD2 covers 7 bases. The CDR3 length is 16 residues. CDR1 is KGHSH, CDR2 LQKENI, per germline. V dropped 6 bases and J dropped 4; count of bases not matched to a gene: 13. The DNA for the CDR3 is TGTGCCAGCTCGGCTGGATCGGGGGGTATCGCAGATACGCAGTATTTT. It specifies CASSAGSGGIADTQYF.

This chain uses TRBV15 with TRBJ2-7; possible D gene TRBD2, 5 bases. Germline assignment: CDR1 LNHNV and CDR2 YYDKDF (reference sequence). Trimming shortened V by 3 bases and J by 3 bases, and 9 bases separated the two germline ends. CDR3 length: 13 amino acids. The CDR3 DNA follows: TGTGCCACCAGCAGGGACTGGGGCTACGAGCAGTACTTC. It yields the protein CATSRDWGYEQYF.

V gene TRBV5-1 combines with J gene TRBJ2-2; 8 positions match TRBD1. CDR3 length: 14 amino acids. V lost 5 bases to trimming and J lost 0 bases; unmatched junction nucleotides: 0. CDR1 and CDR2 (germline): SGHRS, YFSETQ. CDR3 amino acids: CASRQGANTGELFF. CDR3 nucleotide sequence: TGCGCCAGCAGACAGGGGGCGAACACCGGGGAGCTGTTTTTT.

The rearrangement uses TRBV5-8 and TRBJ2-3; 7 positions agree with TRBD2. The CDR3 totals 16 residues. Trimming took 0 bases from V and 6 from J; bases not matched to a gene: 10. Germline V gene lookup returns CDR1 SGHTS and CDR2 YDEGEE. The CDR3 protein is CASSLEGREKWDTQYF. CDR3 nucleotides: TGTGCCAGCAGCTTGGAGGGGCGGGAGAAGTGGGATACGCAGTATTTT. The full variable domain, completed using reference TRBV5-8 and TRBJ2-3, is EAGVTQSPTHLIKTRGQQATLRCSPISGHTSVYWYQQALGLGLQFLLWYDEGEERNRGNFPPRFSGRQFPNYSSELNVNALELEDSALYLCASSLEGREKWDTQYFGPGTRLTVL.

V and J are TRBV9 and TRBJ2-2; 14 nucleotides line up with TRBD2. Germline CDR1 reads SGDLS; CDR2 reads YYNGEE. CDR3 length: 18 residues. V was pared by 3 bases and J by 11 bases, with 15 bases of the junction left unmatched. In DNA, the CDR3 is TGTGCCAGCAGCGGAATCCCGACCCGACTAGCGGGAGGGCCCGAGCTGTTTTTT. This codes for CASSGIPTRLAGGPELFF. The full variable domain, rest sourced from reference TRBV9 and TRBJ2-2, is DSGVTQTPKHLITATGQRVTLRCSPRSGDLSVYWYQQSLDQGLQFLIQYYNGEERAKGNILERFSAQQFPDLHSELNLSSLELGDSALYFCASSGIPTRLAGGPELFFGEGSRLTVL.

For this clone: Germline is not matched at one junction end, which may reflect a read error. The gene calls are TRBV7-7 and TRBJ2-7; 9 bases map to TRBD1. Germline CDR1 reads SSHAT; CDR2 reads FNYEAQ (reference sequence). CDR3 size: 14 residues. Here the CDR3 DNA reads TGTGCTAGCAGCTTAGGGACAGGGTCCTACGAGCAGTACTTC. Protein product: CASSLGTGSYEQYF.

This rearrangement joins TRBV7-2 to TRBJ1-3; D is uncertain. V shed 6 bases and J shed 0 bases, with 12 bases lying between them. The CDR3 runs to 15 residues. Looked up from germline, CDR1 is SGHTA and CDR2 is FQGNSA. Here the CDR3 DNA reads TGTGCCAGCAGACACCACGGGATCTCTGGAAACACCATATATTTT. Amino acid sequence: CASRHHGISGNTIYF. Complete variable domain (other parts from reference TRBV7-2 and TRBJ1-3): GAGVSQSPSNKVTEKGKDVELRCDPISGHTALYWYRQSLGQGLEFLIYFQGNSAPDKSGLPSDRFSAERTGGSVSTLTIQRTQQEDSAVYLCASRHHGISGNTIYFGEGSWLTVV.

The V gene is TRBV29-1, the J gene TRBJ2-5; D uncertain. The V gene lost 4 bases and the J gene lost 3 bases, with 15 bases spanning the gap. The CDR3 is 14 residues long. CDR1 and CDR2 from the germline V gene are SQVTM and ANQGSEA. CDR3 sequence: CSVVPRTHKETQYF. Written as DNA, the CDR3 is TGCAGCGTTGTACCCCGAACCCACAAAGAGACCCAGTACTTC.

V gene TRBV10-3 combines with J gene TRBJ1-2; D is undetermined. V lost 0 bases, J lost 0 bases, and 8 bases lay in between. The CDR3 runs to 15 residues. Per germline, CDR1 ENHRY and CDR2 SYGVKD. The CDR3 DNA follows: TGTGCCATCAGTGAGTCGGTGACTTCTAACTATGGCTACACCTTC. It encodes CAISESVTSNYGYTF.

This clone was observed a single time. This sequence joins TRBV28 and TRBJ2-1; 9 bases are shared with TRBD1. V lost 1 base to trimming and J lost 0 bases; unmatched junction nucleotides: 4. Germline values: CDR1 MDHEN, CDR2 SYDVKM. The CDR3 has 17 residues. This CDR3 is CASSLLGTGRSYNEQFF. The CDR3 nucleotides read TGTGCCAGCAGTTTATTGGGGACAGGGCGCTCCTACAATGAGCAGTTCTTC.

The chain couples TRBV5-8 to TRBJ2-1; a weak D match, TRBD2 (6 bases). The CDR3 is 13 amino acids. Trimming removed 8 bases at V and 0 bases at J, with 9 bases between. Germline assignment: CDR1 SGHTS and CDR2 YDEGEE. The CDR3 region has the DNA TGTGCCAGACCGGGACTCTCCTACAATGAGCAGTTCTTC. Protein: CARPGLSYNEQFF.

V usage is TRBV28 and J usage is TRBJ2-7, with 10 positions matching TRBD2. Germline V lookup: CDR1 MDHEN, CDR2 SYDVKM. V lost 6 bases, J lost 1 base, and 9 bases stayed unmatched. The CDR3 length is 16 residues. CDR3 loop: CASRGVRTSGSYEQYF. CDR3 coding DNA: TGTGCCAGCAGAGGGGTTCGGACTAGCGGTTCCTACGAGCAGTACTTC.

The rearrangement links TRBV6-1 to TRBJ2-7; 9 bases match TRBD1. V dropped 8 bases and J dropped 2; count of bases not matched to a gene: 7. Germline V CDR1 and CDR2: MNHNS, SASEGT. The CDR3 extends over 14 amino acids. The CDR3 DNA is TGTGCCAGCCAGAGGGGACAGGGTCCCTACGAGCAGTACTTC. Its protein product is CASQRGQGPYEQYF.

The rearrangement joins TRBV5-6 to TRBJ2-1, with TRBD2 matching over 10 bases. The CDR3 is made up of 14 amino acids. Trimming at V came to 4 bases and at J to 5 bases, leaving 3 bases not matched to a gene. The germline V gene has CDR1 SGHDT and CDR2 YYEEEE. The CDR3 loop is CASSRTSGNNEQFF. CDR3 sequence (DNA): TGTGCCAGCAGCCGGACTAGCGGTAACAATGAGCAGTTCTTC.

The chain employs TRBV4-1 and TRBJ1-6; D possibly corresponds to TRBD1 (5 bases). V dropped 4 bases and J dropped 9 bases, with 13 bases sitting between them. The CDR3 contains 14 residues. CDR1 is MGHRA and CDR2 is YSYEKL in the germline V gene. In DNA, the CDR3 is TGCGCCAGCAGCCCCGGGGGGGGGACTTCACCCCTCCACTTT. It codes for CASSPGGGTSPLHF.

This clone appeared a single time. The chain carries TRBV10-3 and TRBJ2-7; D perhaps matches TRBD2 (5 bases). Trimming removed 7 bases from V and 0 bases from J, with 13 bases in between. CDR3 length equals 14 residues. Germline V CDR1 and CDR2: ENHRY, SYGVKD. CDR3 amino acids: CAIKRDPSSYEQYF. CDR3 sequence (DNA): TGTGCCATCAAACGGGATCCCAGCTCCTACGAGCAGTACTTC.

The V and J genes are TRBV5-6 and TRBJ1-2; the D gene is possibly TRBD1 (6 bases). The CDR3 has 15 amino acids. Trimming stripped 3 bases from V and 4 bases from J, with 16 bases between. Germline lookup yields CDR1 SGHDT and CDR2 YYEEEE. The CDR3 DNA is TGTGCCAGCAGCTCCTCAGGGGCCGAACTCTATGGCTACACCTTC. Translating it yields CASSSSGAELYGYTF.

This chain connects TRBV6-1 to TRBJ2-6; 8 bases match TRBD2. CDR3 length equals 18 residues. J was trimmed by 3 bases and V by 6 bases; bases with no gene match: 13. Germline loops: CDR1 MNHNS, CDR2 SASEGT. The CDR3 nucleotides read TGTGCCAGCAGCGAAACTACCGGGAGGGTCAGTGGGGCCAACGTCCTGACTTTC. Translated, it gives CASSETTGRVSGANVLTF.

CDR3 sequence: CASSYAVGSYNEQFF. Here the CDR3 DNA reads TGTGCCAGCAGTTACGCGGTGGGTTCCTACAATGAGCAGTTCTTC. The V gene is TRBV6-5, the J gene TRBJ2-1, with no clear D. The V gene lost 2 bases and the J gene lost 1 base, with 9 bases spanning the gap. CDR3 length equals 15 residues. Germline CDR1 and CDR2: MNHEY and SVGAGI.

The V gene is TRBV18, the J gene TRBJ2-1; D is possibly TRBD1 (5 bases). Germline assignment: CDR1 KGHSH and CDR2 LQKENI. Between the trimmed V and J ends, which lost 5 bases and 9 bases, there was a span of 11 bases. This CDR3 is 12 amino acids long. Written as DNA, the CDR3 is TGTGCCAGCTCAACAGGTCAGGGTGAGCAGTTCTTC. Its protein product is CASSTGQGEQFF. Filled out from reference TRBV18 and TRBJ2-1, the complete variable domain reads NAGVMQNPRHLVRRRGQEARLRCSPMKGHSHVYWYRQLPEEGLKFMVYLQKENIIDESGMPKERFSAEFPKEGPSILRIQQVVRGDSAAYFCASSTGQGEQFFGPGTRLTVL.

J is TRBJ2-1 and V is TRBV11-3; no clear D gene. Germline V gene data show CDR1 as SGHNT and CDR2 as YENEEA. The CDR3 contains 15 residues. The V gene lost 5 bases and the J gene lost 6 bases, with 17 bases spanning the gap. The CDR3 DNA reads TGTGCCAGCAGCCCGCTAGATGCGAGCCCCAATGAGCAGTTCTTC. Its translation: CASSPLDASPNEQFF.